One sample yielded the 21 T cell receptor beta chains listed below, sequenced in a study of liver allograft versus peripheral blood T cells. On the study more broadly: Liver transplant recipients had T cell receptor repertoires compared between transplanted liver and peripheral blood.

MiXCR was run by TCRdb on the reads, yielding one entry per CDR3 protein. The sample comprises 6,000 to 8,000 distinct CDR3 sequences, approximately 17% of which are singletons, and 3.5% to 4.5% rests with the top ten. The receptor source for this set is a human patient who had a liver transplant. Some T cells may be provided by the graft donor.

This clonotype is categorized as medium-sized. The rearrangement joins TRBV19 to TRBJ2-1, with D hard to call. CDR3 length: 15 residues. The germline V gene encodes CDR1 LNHDA and CDR2 SQIVND (reference sequence). Trimming shortened V by 7 bases and J by 7 bases, and 20 bases separated the two germline ends. The CDR3 reads CASKGGQAQENEQFF. The CDR3 nucleotides read TGTGCCAGTAAGGGTGGGCAGGCTCAGGAGAATGAGCAGTTCTTC.

The genes are TRBV6-2 or TRBV6-3 and TRBJ2-1; 9 bases match TRBD2. This CDR3 has 12 amino acids. The V and J ends lost 5 bases and 13 bases, in that order; junction bases with no gene match: 6. The germline V gene has CDR1 MNHEY and CDR2 SVGEGT. CDR3 amino acids: CASSQREELQFF. As DNA, the CDR3 is TGTGCCAGCAGTCAGCGGGAGGAATTACAGTTCTTC.

The genes are TRBV7-9 and TRBJ1-2; no reliable D call. Germline V gene sequence: CDR1 SEHNR, CDR2 FQNEAQ (reference sequence). Trimming left V 1 base short and J 4 bases short, with 7 bases between. The CDR3 loop spans 13 amino acids. This CDR3 reads CASSLENGYGYTF. The CDR3 DNA sequence: TGTGCCAGCAGCTTAGAAAATGGCTATGGCTACACCTTC.

There are a few counts of this clonotype. V usage is TRBV28 and J usage is TRBJ1-5; a weak D match, TRBD1 (6 bases). Germline values: CDR1 MDHEN, CDR2 SYDVKM. The ends were cut back, 10 bases at V and 7 bases at J, with 20 bases in the middle. This CDR3 has 14 amino acids. The CDR3 loop reads CATRKGGWGQPQHF. CDR3 bases: TGTGCCACCCGGAAGGGGGGGTGGGGACAGCCCCAGCATTTT.

This clonotype was observed a handful of times. This chain connects TRBV10-1 to TRBJ2-5; no clear D. The V gene's germline CDR1 is WNHNN and CDR2 SYGVQD (reference sequence). Trimming removed 4 bases at V and 10 bases at J, with 7 bases between. The CDR3 runs 10 residues. In nucleotides, the CDR3 is TGCGCCAGCAGTGCAGATGACCAGTACTTC. It specifies CASSADDQYF.

This chain uses TRBV4-1 with TRBJ2-2; TRBD1 matches 9 bases. This CDR3 has 15 residues. V lost 1 base to trimming and J lost 7 bases; unmatched junction nucleotides: 4. Per germline, CDR1 MGHRA and CDR2 YSYEKL. CDR3 nucleotide sequence: TGCGCCAGCAGCCAAGTCCCGGGACAGGGCGGGGAGCTGTTTTTT. As protein: CASSQVPGQGGELFF.

The chain's CDR3 is CSARDQATHTSYEQYF. CDR3 sequence (DNA): TGCAGTGCTAGAGATCAGGCGACTCATACCTCCTACGAGCAGTACTTC. V and J are TRBV20-1 and TRBJ2-7; D not certain. From germline, CDR1 is DFQATT and CDR2 SNEGSKA (reference sequence). This CDR3 contains 16 residues. V was cut by 0 bases and J by 0 bases, with 15 bases left in between.

CDR3 DNA sequence: TGTGCCATCCGCGAAACAGGGGTCGAAAAACTGTTTTTT. Amino acid sequence: CAIRETGVEKLFF. The V call is TRBV10-3, the J call TRBJ1-4; 7 positions agree with TRBD1. This CDR3 has 13 amino acids. Trimming at V came to 8 bases and at J to 8 bases, leaving 8 bases not matched to a gene. Germline values: CDR1 ENHRY, CDR2 SYGVKD.

V usage is TRBV28 and J usage is TRBJ1-5, with D uncertain. V was clipped by 7 bases and J by 9 bases, with 13 bases between them. Per germline, CDR1 MDHEN and CDR2 SYDVKM. The CDR3 covers 12 residues. CDR3 protein: CASMRPHPPQHF. The CDR3 coding sequence is TGTGCCAGCATGCGGCCCCACCCGCCCCAGCATTTT.

Judged by abundance, this clonotype is medium-sized (0.01 to 0.1%). The V call is TRBV29-1, the J call TRBJ1-2, with D hard to call. Germline CDR1 SQVTM, CDR2 ANQGSEA. CDR3 length: 12 residues. V was clipped by 3 bases and J by 8 bases, with 13 bases between them. DNA of the CDR3: TGCAGCGTTGACCTGAGGGCCGAGGGCTACACCTTC. Protein product: CSVDLRAEGYTF.

The V gene is TRBV5-4, the J gene TRBJ2-7; D assignment may be TRBD1 or TRBD2 (5 bases each). CDR1 and CDR2 (germline): SGHNT, YYREEE (reference sequence). Trimming pared 0 bases from V and 5 bases from J, leaving 9 bases between. CDR3 length: 13 residues. The CDR3 is CASSLAGGDEQYF. DNA of the CDR3: TGTGCCAGCAGCTTGGCTGGGGGTGACGAGCAGTACTTC.

By share of the sample, this clonotype is medium-sized. This chain joins TRBV6-5 and TRBJ1-5, with 8 positions matching TRBD1. J gave up 4 bases and V 6 bases, and 8 bases lay outside the gene matches. This CDR3 is 15 amino acids long. Germline CDR1 is MNHEY and CDR2 is SVGAGI. The DNA of the CDR3 is TGTGCCAGCAGACTCACAGGGGGAGCGAATCAGCCCCAGCATTTT. Its translation is CASRLTGGANQPQHF.

This clonotype is labeled medium-sized. The chain has TRBV6-5 and TRBJ2-7, with 7 bases matching TRBD2. CDR1 is MNHEY and CDR2 is SVGAGI in the germline V gene. V was pared by 6 bases and J by 7 bases, with 3 bases of the junction left unmatched. The CDR3 sequence is 11 residues long. The CDR3 spells CASRRGGEQYF. CDR3 bases: TGTGCCAGCAGGCGGGGAGGGGAGCAGTACTTC.

About this clonotype: This could be a read error, since a much larger clone is one nucleotide away. The chain is built from TRBV6-5 and TRBJ2-7; the D is unclear. V shed 8 bases and J shed 7 bases, with 12 bases lying between them. In germline, CDR1 is MNHEY, CDR2 SVGAGI. This CDR3 is 11 amino acids long. The CDR3 protein is CASSSRNEQYF. As DNA, the CDR3 is TGTGCCAGCTCTTCTCGCAATGAGCAGTACTTC.

The chain combines TRBV12-3 or TRBV12-4 with TRBJ1-3; 10 nucleotides align to TRBD1. After removal of 5 bases from V and 1 base from J, the junction contained 5 bases not matched to a gene. The CDR3 covers 16 residues. The DNA of the CDR3 is TGTGCCAGCAGTATACGGACAGGGGGGTCTGGAAACACCATATATTTT. Its protein is CASSIRTGGSGNTIYF.

This clonotype was detected many times. The rearrangement uses TRBV6-1 and TRBJ2-1; 7 bases agree with TRBD2. Germline assignment: CDR1 MNHNS and CDR2 SASEGT. The CDR3 extends over 16 amino acids. With V trimmed by 3 bases and J by 4 bases, 9 bases remained unmatched. CDR3 bases: TGTGCCAGCAGTGAGAAGTTTACGGGGGGTTACAATGAGCAGTTCTTC. It codes for CASSEKFTGGYNEQFF.

This chain links TRBV12-3 or TRBV12-4 with TRBJ1-5; D is uncertain. Trimming removed 7 bases from V and 0 bases from J, with 7 bases in between. This CDR3 has 13 residues. Here the CDR3 DNA reads TGTGCCAGCACCGGACTTAGCAATCAGCCCCAGCATTTT. Encoded protein: CASTGLSNQPQHF.

This clonotype is categorized as medium-sized. V is TRBV19 and J is TRBJ1-1; tentative D call: TRBD1 (6 bases). The CDR3 sequence is 14 residues long. V lost 4 bases, J lost 2 bases, and 11 bases lay in between. CDR1 and CDR2 from the germline V gene are LNHDA and SQIVND (reference sequence). The CDR3 region is CASSRDTFNTEAFF. For the CDR3, the DNA is TGTGCCAGTAGTAGGGACACGTTTAACACTGAAGCTTTCTTT.

This clonotype is termed medium-sized (0.01 to 0.1%). The gene calls are TRBV7-2 and TRBJ2-3; D is uncertain. Trimming cost V 0 bases and J 4 bases, with 2 bases left between them. The CDR3 has 12 amino acids. Germline V gene data show CDR1 as SGHTA and CDR2 as FQGNSA. The DNA of the CDR3 is TGTGCCAGCAGCTTAGCGGCAGATACGCAGTATTTT. It is translated as CASSLAADTQYF.

This clonotype showed up just a few times. This chain uses TRBV7-9 with TRBJ1-4, with D uncertain. V shed 2 bases and J shed 5 bases, with 9 bases lying between them. This CDR3 region has 14 residues. Germline V gene data show CDR1 as SEHNR and CDR2 as FQNEAQ (reference sequence). CDR3 sequence (DNA): TGTGCCAGCAGCTTATCAACGAAGAATGAAAAACTGTTTTTT. Its protein is CASSLSTKNEKLFF. The whole variable domain, remainder taken from reference TRBV7-9 and TRBJ1-4, is DTGVSQNPRHKITKRGQNVTFRCDPISEHNRLYWYRQTLGQGPEFLTYFQNEAQLEKSRLLSDRFSAERPKGSFSTLEIQRTEQGDSAMYLCASSLSTKNEKLFFGSGTQLSVL.

The rearrangement joins TRBV12-3 or TRBV12-4 to TRBJ1-5; possible D gene TRBD1, 5 bases. V was trimmed by 7 bases and J by 0 bases, leaving 10 bases between them. The CDR3 has 14 amino acids. CDR3 amino acids: CASTDGGSNQPQHF. CDR3 DNA: TGTGCCAGCACCGACGGGGGTAGCAATCAGCCCCAGCATTTT.